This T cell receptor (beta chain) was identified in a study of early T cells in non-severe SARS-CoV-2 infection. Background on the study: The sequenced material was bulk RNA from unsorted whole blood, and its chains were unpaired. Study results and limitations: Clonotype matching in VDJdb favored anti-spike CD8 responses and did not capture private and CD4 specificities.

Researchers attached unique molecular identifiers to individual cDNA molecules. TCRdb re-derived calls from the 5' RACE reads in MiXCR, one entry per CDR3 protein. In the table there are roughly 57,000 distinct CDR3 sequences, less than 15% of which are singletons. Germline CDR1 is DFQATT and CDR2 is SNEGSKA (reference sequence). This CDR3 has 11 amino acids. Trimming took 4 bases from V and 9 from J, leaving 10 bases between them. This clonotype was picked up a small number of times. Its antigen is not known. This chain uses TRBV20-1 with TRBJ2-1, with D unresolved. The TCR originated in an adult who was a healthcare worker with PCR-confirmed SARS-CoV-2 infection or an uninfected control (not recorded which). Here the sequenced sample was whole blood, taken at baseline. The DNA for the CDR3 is TGCAGTGCTAATATAGGTGGTGAGCAGTTCTTC. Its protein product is CSANIGGEQFF.